The present T cell receptor (beta chain) was sequenced within a study of blood T cell repertoires in COVID-19. At the level of the study: Italy, Spain and the United States were the sources of the convalescent and acute COVID-19 samples. T cells, B-cell-depleted T cells, or PBMCs supplied cDNA or gDNA.

How the authors handled the data: The assay estimated nucleated cells by amplifying reference gene primers. Sequencing was performed with immunoSEQ multiplex PCR; in TCRdb, only in-frame clones are kept and a portion is missing. V and J calls and clone size follow that table, whereas D and trimming were derived from the DNA. The table shows some 120,000 clones, with 83% occurring only once. This clone turned up a few times. Per the germline V gene, CDR1 is WSHSY and CDR2 is SAAADI. The ends were cut back, 4 bases at V and 0 bases at J, with 10 bases in the middle. The CDR3 has 15 amino acids. The chain joins TRBV10-2 to TRBJ1-3; TRBD1 might be the D (5 bases). This TCR derives from a man older than 75 with active or convalescent COVID-19. Sequencing was carried out using peripheral blood. In nucleotides, the CDR3 is TGCGCCAGCAGTGGCATCAGGGACTCTGGAAACACCATATATTTT. It encodes CASSGIRDSGNTIYF.